This entry lists 17 T cell receptor beta chains sequenced from one sample in a study of metastatic and nonmetastatic thyroid tumors. No patient had received any treatment before thyroid surgery. From the PCR reads, TCRdb re-called clones with MiXCR. The repertoire holds tens of thousands of clones, roughly 11% seen once, with roughly 23% in the top ten. The sample was blood. All receptors derive from a female donor with papillary thyroid cancer or a benign thyroid nodule (not recorded which). Some clones in this sample may be carry-over from other donors' samples.

This clone was picked up many times. The chain uses TRBV30 and TRBJ1-6, with TRBD1 matching over 10 bases. Germline CDR1 GTSNPN, CDR2 SVGIG (reference sequence). The CDR3 totals 13 residues. With 3 bases clipped from V and 9 bases from J, the junction kept 2 bases outside the gene matches. Here the CDR3 DNA reads TGTGCCTGGAGCCGGGACAGGGGTTCACCCCTCCACTTT. This sequence encodes CAWSRDRGSPLHF. Looking up the rest from reference TRBV30 and TRBJ1-6 gives the full variable domain: SQTIHQWPATLVQPVGSPLSLECTVEGTSNPNLYWYRQAAGRGLQLLFYSVGIGQISSEVPQNLSASRPQDRQFILSSKKLLLSDSGFYLCAWSRDRGSPLHFGNGTRLTVT.

This clone was recorded many times. A clone one base away is much larger, so this may be a read error. The sample has other DNA sequences that encode this CDR3 too. The chain joins TRBV20-1 to TRBJ2-1, with a possible D match to TRBD2 (5 bases). Looked up from germline, CDR1 is DFQATT and CDR2 is SNEGSKA (reference sequence). V lost 7 bases and J 8 bases, leaving 18 bases between the germline ends. This CDR3 is 13 amino acids long. CDR3 region: CSEISSGSHEQFF. The CDR3 coding sequence is TGCAGTGAAATCTCTAGTGGGAGCCATGAGCAGTTCTTC.

With regard to this clone: Given a much more abundant clone one base away, this may be a read error. The same CDR3 also results from other DNA sequences found in this sample. J is TRBJ1-2 and V is TRBV20-1, with a tentative D call TRBD1 (6 bases). The CDR3 is 13 residues long. Germline V gene lookup returns CDR1 DFQATT and CDR2 SNEGSKA (reference sequence). The V end lost 3 bases, the J end lost 8 bases, and 16 bases lay between the germline ends. CDR3 in DNA: TGCAGTGCTAGGGTGAACAGGGACGGCGGCTACACCTTC. It translates to CSARVNRDGGYTF.

This clone was counted at least ten times. The chain combines TRBV9 with TRBJ2-4; D gene unclear. This CDR3 is 14 amino acids long. Germline values: CDR1 SGDLS, CDR2 YYNGEE. Between the trimmed V and J ends, which lost 4 bases and 8 bases, there was a span of 16 bases. The CDR3, as DNA: TGTGCCAGCAGCTTCTCCGGGTCTAGGGACATTCAGTACTTC. As protein: CASSFSGSRDIQYF. Full variable domain (missing parts from reference TRBV9 and TRBJ2-4): DSGVTQTPKHLITATGQRVTLRCSPRSGDLSVYWYQQSLDQGLQFLIQYYNGEERAKGNILERFSAQQFPDLHSELNLSSLELGDSALYFCASSFSGSRDIQYFGAGTRLSVL.

On this clone: Because the CDR3's place on the DNA is in doubt, the DNA is left out and the CDR3 is given as listed by TCRdb. The V gene is TRBV7-2, the J gene TRBJ2-7; the D call TRBD1 from the table was never checked on the DNA. The CDR3 length equals 13 residues, ends included. Germline V CDR1 and CDR2: SGHTA, FQGNSA. The CDR3 loop reads CASFGPGQLKQYF.

This clone occurred many times. The J gene is TRBJ1-5, the V gene TRBV6-5; no definite D call. The CDR3 covers 19 residues. Between the trimmed V and J ends, which lost 6 bases and 0 bases, there was a span of 24 bases. Germline V CDR1 and CDR2: MNHEY, SVGAGI. The CDR3 DNA follows: TGTGCCAGCAGCCCACTGGGTGGGGATTCGGGGTATAGCAATCAGCCCCAGCATTTT. It encodes CASSPLGGDSGYSNQPQHF.

This clone was picked up a small number of times. This chain connects TRBV7-9 to TRBJ2-7; 11 bases fit TRBD2. With 5 bases clipped from V and 7 bases from J, the junction kept 10 bases outside the gene matches. The germline V gene has CDR1 SEHNR and CDR2 FQNEAQ (reference sequence). CDR3 size: 15 residues. The CDR3 reads CASSSLLAGEREQYF. The CDR3 DNA reads TGTGCCAGCAGCAGCCTACTAGCGGGGGAGAGAGAGCAGTACTTC. The variable domain in full, completed from reference TRBV7-9 and TRBJ2-7, reads DTGVSQNPRHKITKRGQNVTFRCDPISEHNRLYWYRQTLGQGPEFLTYFQNEAQLEKSRLLSDRFSAERPKGSFSTLEIQRTEQGDSAMYLCASSSLLAGEREQYFGPGTRLTVT.

V gene TRBV5-1 combines with J gene TRBJ1-5, with 7 bases identical to TRBD1. Germline trimming cut 7 bases from V and 0 bases from J; bases unmatched to any gene: 7. This CDR3 spans 15 amino acids. The germline gives CDR1 SGHRS, CDR2 YFSETQ. The DNA of the CDR3 is TGCGCCAGCTTGGAGGGGGACAGTAGCAATCAGCCCCAGCATTTT. Its protein product is CASLEGDSSNQPQHF.

This clone was seen repeatedly, ten times or more. The rearrangement uses TRBV5-6 and TRBJ2-3; D remains ambiguous. V dropped 4 bases and J dropped 6 bases, with 12 bases sitting between them. The CDR3 is 13 amino acids. Germline lookup yields CDR1 SGHDT and CDR2 YYEEEE. CDR3 sequence: CASSHRLVDTQYF. CDR3 coding DNA: TGTGCCAGCAGCCACCGGCTTGTGGATACGCAGTATTTT.

This clone was observed a handful of times. One end of the junction varies from germline; a read error may be responsible. The rearrangement links TRBV28 to TRBJ1-1; D gene ambiguous. The CDR3 sequence is 15 residues long. Germline assignment: CDR1 MDHEN and CDR2 SYDVKM. CDR3 residues: CASSTQRTLNTEDFF. The CDR3 bases are TGTGCCAGCAGTACACAGCGTACATTGAACACTGAAGATTTCTTT.

This clone has a count of ten or more. This rearrangement joins TRBV4-2 to TRBJ2-2, with D tentatively TRBD1 (5 bases). Germline CDR1 LGHNA, CDR2 YNFKEQ. The length of the CDR3 is 15 residues. With 5 bases removed from V and 3 bases from J, the gap between germline ends came to 13 bases. CDR3 region: CASSRGMADTGELFF. CDR3 DNA: TGTGCCAGCAGCAGGGGAATGGCGGACACCGGGGAGCTGTTTTTT.

This clone has ten or more counts. The chain combines TRBV4-3 with TRBJ1-3, with D perhaps TRBD1 (5 bases). The CDR3 has 13 residues. CDR1 and CDR2 (germline): LGHNA, YSLEER. V lost 9 bases and J 2 bases, leaving 11 bases between the germline ends. The CDR3 region is CASKTEPGNTIYF. The CDR3 DNA reads as TGCGCCAGTAAGACAGAACCTGGAAACACCATATATTTT.

This clone was counted at least ten times. The V call is TRBV2, the J call TRBJ2-1; 12 nucleotides align to TRBD2. V lost 7 bases to trimming and J lost 7 bases; unmatched junction nucleotides: 5. CDR1 and CDR2 (germline): SNHLY, FYNNEI. The CDR3 is made up of 14 amino acids. In DNA form, the CDR3 reads TGTGCCAGCACCGGGACTAGCGGGTGGAATGAGCAGTTCTTC. Its translation is CASTGTSGWNEQFF.

At least ten counts were recorded for this clone. The rearrangement joins TRBV28 to TRBJ2-7; 7 bases agree with TRBD1. Germline CDR1 and CDR2: MDHEN and SYDVKM. The junction had 11 bases not matched to a gene; V was cut back by 6 bases and J by 3 bases. The CDR3 covers 15 residues. In DNA, the CDR3 is TGTGCCAGCAGCCAACCAACAGGGGCGGGCTACGAGCAGTACTTC. Translated, it gives CASSQPTGAGYEQYF. Variable domain in full (rest from reference TRBV28 and TRBJ2-7): DVKVTQSSRYLVKRTGEKVFLECVQDMDHENMFWYRQDPGLGLRLIYFSYDVKMKEKGDIPEGYSVSREKKERFSLILESASTNQTSMYLCASSQPTGAGYEQYFGPGTRLTVT.

This clone was counted at least ten times. The rearrangement links TRBV12-3 or TRBV12-4 to TRBJ1-1; the D is unclear. With 6 bases removed from V and 0 bases from J, the gap between germline ends came to 14 bases. CDR3 length: 15 residues. In nucleotides, the CDR3 is TGTGCCAGCAGGCCGGGAAGTTACATGAACACTGAAGCTTTCTTT. This encodes CASRPGSYMNTEAFF.

This clone was seen at least ten times. The CDR3 nucleotides are TGTGCCAGCAGGTGGGCCAATCAGCCCCAGTATTTT. It is translated as CASRWANQPQYF. The rearrangement links TRBV6-1 to TRBJ1-5; D unresolved. The J call may be wrong; the DNA end is better matched by TRBJ2-3. The CDR3 is 12 residues long. The germline CDR1 and CDR2 sequences are MNHNS and SASEGT.

The table lists this clone with many counts. This chain connects TRBV9 to TRBJ2-7; possible D gene TRBD1, 6 bases. The CDR3 contains 13 residues. V was pared by 4 bases and J by 7 bases, with 15 bases between. The germline V gene encodes CDR1 SGDLS and CDR2 YYNGEE. CDR3 nucleotide sequence: TGTGCCAGCAGCCCTCGGGACACCGGGGAGCAGTACTTC. Amino acid sequence: CASSPRDTGEQYF.